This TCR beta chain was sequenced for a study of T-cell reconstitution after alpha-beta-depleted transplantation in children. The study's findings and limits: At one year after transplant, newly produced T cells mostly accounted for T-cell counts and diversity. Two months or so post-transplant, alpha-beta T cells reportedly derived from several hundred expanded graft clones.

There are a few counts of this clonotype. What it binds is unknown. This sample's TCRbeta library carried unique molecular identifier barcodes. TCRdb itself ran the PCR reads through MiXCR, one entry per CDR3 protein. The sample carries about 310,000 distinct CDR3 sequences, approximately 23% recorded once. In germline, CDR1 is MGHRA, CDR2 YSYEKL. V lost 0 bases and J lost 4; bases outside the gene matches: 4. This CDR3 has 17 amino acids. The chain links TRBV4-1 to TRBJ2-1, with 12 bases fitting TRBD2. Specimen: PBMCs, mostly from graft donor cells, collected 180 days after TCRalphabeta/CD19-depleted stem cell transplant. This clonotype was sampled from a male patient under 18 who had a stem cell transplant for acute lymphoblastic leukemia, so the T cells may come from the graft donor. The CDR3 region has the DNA TGCGCCAGCAGCCAAGACGCCGGGACTAGCGGGTACAATGAGCAGTTCTTC. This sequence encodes CASSQDAGTSGYNEQFF.